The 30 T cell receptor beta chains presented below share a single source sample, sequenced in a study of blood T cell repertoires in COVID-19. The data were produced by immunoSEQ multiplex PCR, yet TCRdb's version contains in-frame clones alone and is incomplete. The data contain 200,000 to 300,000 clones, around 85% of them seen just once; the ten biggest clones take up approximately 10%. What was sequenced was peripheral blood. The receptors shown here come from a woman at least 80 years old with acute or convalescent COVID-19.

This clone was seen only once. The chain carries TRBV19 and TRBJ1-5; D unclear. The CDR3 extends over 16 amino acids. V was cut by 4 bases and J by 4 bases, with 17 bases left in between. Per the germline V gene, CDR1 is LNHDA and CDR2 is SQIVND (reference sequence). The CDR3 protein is CASSTRRGEPNQPQHF. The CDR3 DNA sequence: TGTGCCAGTAGTACCCGACGCGGGGAACCGAATCAGCCCCAGCATTTT.

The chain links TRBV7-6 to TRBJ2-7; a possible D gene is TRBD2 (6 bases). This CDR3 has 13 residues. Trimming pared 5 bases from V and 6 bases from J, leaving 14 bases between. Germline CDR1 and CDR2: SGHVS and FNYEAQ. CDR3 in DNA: TGTGCCAGCAGCCGAGGGACCGGGGGCGAGCAGTACTTC. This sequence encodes CASSRGTGGEQYF. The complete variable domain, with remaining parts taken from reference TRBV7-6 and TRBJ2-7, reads GAGVSQSPRYKVTKRGQDVALRCDPISGHVSLYWYRQALGQGPEFLTYFNYEAQQDKSGLPNDRFSAERPEGSISTLTIQRTEQRDSAMYRCASSRGTGGEQYFGPGTRLTVT.

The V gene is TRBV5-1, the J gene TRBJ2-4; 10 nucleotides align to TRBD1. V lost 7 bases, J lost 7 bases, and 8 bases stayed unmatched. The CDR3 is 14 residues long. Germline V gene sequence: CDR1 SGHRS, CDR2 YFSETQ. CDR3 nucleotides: TGCGCCAGCGCGGGGACAGGGGAGGGTAACATTCAGTACTTC. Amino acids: CASAGTGEGNIQYF.

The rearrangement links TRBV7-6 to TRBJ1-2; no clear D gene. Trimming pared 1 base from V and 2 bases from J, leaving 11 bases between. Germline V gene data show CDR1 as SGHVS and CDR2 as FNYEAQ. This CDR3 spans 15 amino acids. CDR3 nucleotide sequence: TGTGCCAGCAGCTTAGGAGGAGGTTTAAACTATGGCTACACCTTC. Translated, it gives CASSLGGGLNYGYTF.

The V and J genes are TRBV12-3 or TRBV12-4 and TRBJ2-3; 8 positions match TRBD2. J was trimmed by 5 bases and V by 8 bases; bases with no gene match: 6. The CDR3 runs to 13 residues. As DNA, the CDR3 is TGTGCCAGCCCCGGGGGGGACGGAGATACGCAGTATTTT. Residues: CASPGGDGDTQYF.

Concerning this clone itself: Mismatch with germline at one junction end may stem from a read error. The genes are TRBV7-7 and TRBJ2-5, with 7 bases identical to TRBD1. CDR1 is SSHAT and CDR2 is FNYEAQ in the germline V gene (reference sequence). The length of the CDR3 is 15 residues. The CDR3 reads CASSPSGQESETQYF. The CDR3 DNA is TGTGCTAGCAGCCCCTCCGGACAGGAGTCAGAGACCCAGTACTTC.

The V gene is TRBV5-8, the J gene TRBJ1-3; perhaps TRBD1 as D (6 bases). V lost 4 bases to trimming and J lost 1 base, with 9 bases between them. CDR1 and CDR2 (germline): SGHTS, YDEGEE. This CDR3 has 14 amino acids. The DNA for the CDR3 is TGTGCCAGCAGCCCAGGACAGTCTGGAAACACCATATATTTT. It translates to CASSPGQSGNTIYF.

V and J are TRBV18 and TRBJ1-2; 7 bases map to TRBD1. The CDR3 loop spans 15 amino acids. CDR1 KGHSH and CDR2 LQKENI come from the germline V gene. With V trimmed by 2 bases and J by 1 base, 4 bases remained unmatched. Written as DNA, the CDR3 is TGTGCCAGCTCACCAAGGACAGGAATTAACTATGGCTACACCTTC. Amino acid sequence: CASSPRTGINYGYTF. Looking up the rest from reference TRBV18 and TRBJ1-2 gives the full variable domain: NAGVMQNPRHLVRRRGQEARLRCSPMKGHSHVYWYRQLPEEGLKFMVYLQKENIIDESGMPKERFSAEFPKEGPSILRIQQVVRGDSAAYFCASSPRTGINYGYTFGSGTRLTVV.

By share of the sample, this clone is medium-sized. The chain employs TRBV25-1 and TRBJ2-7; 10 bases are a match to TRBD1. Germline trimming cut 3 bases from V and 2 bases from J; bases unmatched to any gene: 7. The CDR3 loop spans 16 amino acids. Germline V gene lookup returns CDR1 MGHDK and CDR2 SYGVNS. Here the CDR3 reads CASSETGGLGAYEQYF. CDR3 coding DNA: TGTGCCAGCAGTGAGACAGGGGGCCTAGGGGCCTACGAGCAGTACTTC.

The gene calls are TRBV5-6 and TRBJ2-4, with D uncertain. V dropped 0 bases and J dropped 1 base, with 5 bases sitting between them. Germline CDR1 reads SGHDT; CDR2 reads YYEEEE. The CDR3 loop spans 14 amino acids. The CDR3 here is CASSLAEAKNIQYF. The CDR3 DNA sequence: TGTGCCAGCAGCTTGGCTGAGGCCAAAAACATTCAGTACTTC.

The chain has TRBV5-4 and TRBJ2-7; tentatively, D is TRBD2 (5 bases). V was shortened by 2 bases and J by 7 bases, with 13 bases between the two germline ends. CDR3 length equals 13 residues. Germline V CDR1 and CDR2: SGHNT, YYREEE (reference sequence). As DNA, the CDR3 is TGTGCCAGCAGCTTTGACCGCTCGGGGGAGCAGTACTTC. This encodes CASSFDRSGEQYF.

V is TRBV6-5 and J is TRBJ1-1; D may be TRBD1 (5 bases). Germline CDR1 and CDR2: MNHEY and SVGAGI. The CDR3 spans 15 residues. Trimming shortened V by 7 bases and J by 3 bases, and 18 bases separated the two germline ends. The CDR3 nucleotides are TGTGCCAGCACCCAAGCAGGGAACAAGGACACTGAAGCTTTCTTT. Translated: CASTQAGNKDTEAFF.

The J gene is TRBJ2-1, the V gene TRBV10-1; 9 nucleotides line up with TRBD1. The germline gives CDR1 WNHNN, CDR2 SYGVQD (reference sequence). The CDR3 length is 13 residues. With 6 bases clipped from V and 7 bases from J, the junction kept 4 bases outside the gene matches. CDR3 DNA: TGCGCCAGCAGCGGACAGGGGAGGAATGAGCAGTTCTTC. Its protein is CASSGQGRNEQFF.

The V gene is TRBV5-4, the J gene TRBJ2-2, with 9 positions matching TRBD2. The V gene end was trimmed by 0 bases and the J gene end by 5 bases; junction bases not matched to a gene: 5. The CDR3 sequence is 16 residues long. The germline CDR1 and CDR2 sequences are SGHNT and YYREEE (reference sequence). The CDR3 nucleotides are TGTGCCAGCAGCTTGGTGGCGGGGGGGCAAACCGGGGAGCTGTTTTTT. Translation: CASSLVAGGQTGELFF.

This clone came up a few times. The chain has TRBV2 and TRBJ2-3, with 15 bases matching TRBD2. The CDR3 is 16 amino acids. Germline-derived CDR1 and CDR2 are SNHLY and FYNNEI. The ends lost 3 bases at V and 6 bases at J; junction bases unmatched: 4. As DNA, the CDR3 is TGTGCCAGCAGTGACGGACTAGCGGGGGGGCGTGATACGCAGTATTTT. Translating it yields CASSDGLAGGRDTQYF.

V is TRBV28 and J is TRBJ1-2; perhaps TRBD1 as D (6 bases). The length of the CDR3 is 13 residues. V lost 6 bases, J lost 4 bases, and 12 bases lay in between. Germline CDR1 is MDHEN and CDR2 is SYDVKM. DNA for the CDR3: TGTGCCAGCAGACTGACAGGCCTCTATGGCTACACCTTC. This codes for CASRLTGLYGYTF.

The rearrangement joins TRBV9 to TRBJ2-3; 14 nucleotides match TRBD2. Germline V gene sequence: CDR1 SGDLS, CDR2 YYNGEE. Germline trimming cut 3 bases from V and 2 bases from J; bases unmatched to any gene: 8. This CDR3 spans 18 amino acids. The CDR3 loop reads CASSGTSGGRLTTDTQYF. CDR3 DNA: TGTGCCAGCAGCGGGACTAGCGGGGGGCGCCTAACCACAGATACGCAGTATTTT.

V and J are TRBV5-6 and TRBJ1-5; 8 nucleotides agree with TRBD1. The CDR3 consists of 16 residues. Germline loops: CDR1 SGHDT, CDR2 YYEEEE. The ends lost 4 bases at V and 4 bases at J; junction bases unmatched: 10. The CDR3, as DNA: TGTGCCAGCAGCCCCGGAACGGGACAGGCGAATCAGCCCCAGCATTTT. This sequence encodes CASSPGTGQANQPQHF.

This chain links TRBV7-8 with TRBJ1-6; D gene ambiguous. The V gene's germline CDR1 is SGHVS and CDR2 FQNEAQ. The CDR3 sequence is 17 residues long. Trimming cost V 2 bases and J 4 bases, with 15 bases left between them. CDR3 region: CASSLRDGGNYNSPLHF. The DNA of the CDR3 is TGTGCCAGCAGCTTAAGGGATGGCGGGAATTATAATTCACCCCTCCACTTT.

CDR3 DNA: TGCGCCAGCAGCCATGCGACTAGCGGGGGGGCGGGGGAGCAGTACTTC. Amino acid sequence: CASSHATSGGAGEQYF. V gene TRBV4-1 combines with J gene TRBJ2-7; 14 bases agree with TRBD2. The germline V gene encodes CDR1 MGHRA and CDR2 YSYEKL. The CDR3 has 16 residues. J gave up 7 bases and V 3 bases, and 8 bases lay outside the gene matches.

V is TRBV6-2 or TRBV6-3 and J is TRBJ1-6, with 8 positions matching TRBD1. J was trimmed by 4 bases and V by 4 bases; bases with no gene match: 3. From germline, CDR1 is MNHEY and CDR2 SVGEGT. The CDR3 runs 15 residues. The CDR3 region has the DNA TGTGCCAGCAGTTCGGGACAGGTTTATAATTCACCCCTCCACTTT. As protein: CASSSGQVYNSPLHF.

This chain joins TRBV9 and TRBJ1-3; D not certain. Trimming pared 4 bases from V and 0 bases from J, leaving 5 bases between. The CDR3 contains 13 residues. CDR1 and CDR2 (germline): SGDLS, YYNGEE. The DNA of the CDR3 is TGTGCCAGCAGCCCCAGCTCTGGAAACACCATATATTTT. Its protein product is CASSPSSGNTIYF. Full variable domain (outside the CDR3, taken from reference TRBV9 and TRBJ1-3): DSGVTQTPKHLITATGQRVTLRCSPRSGDLSVYWYQQSLDQGLQFLIQYYNGEERAKGNILERFSAQQFPDLHSELNLSSLELGDSALYFCASSPSSGNTIYFGEGSWLTVV.

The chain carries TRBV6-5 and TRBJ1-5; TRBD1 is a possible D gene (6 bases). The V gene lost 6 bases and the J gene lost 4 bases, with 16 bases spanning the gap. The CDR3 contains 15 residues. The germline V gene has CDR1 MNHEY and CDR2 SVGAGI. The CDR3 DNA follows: TGTGCCAGCAGACCCACAGGGCTTCCTAATCAGCCCCAGCATTTT. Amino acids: CASRPTGLPNQPQHF.

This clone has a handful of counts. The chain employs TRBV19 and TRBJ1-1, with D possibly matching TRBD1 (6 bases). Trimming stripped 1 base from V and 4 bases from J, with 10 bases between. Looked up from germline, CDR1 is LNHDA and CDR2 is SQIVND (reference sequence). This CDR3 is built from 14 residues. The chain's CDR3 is CASSIGGGPTEAFF. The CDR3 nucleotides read TGTGCCAGTAGTATAGGGGGGGGGCCCACTGAAGCTTTCTTT.

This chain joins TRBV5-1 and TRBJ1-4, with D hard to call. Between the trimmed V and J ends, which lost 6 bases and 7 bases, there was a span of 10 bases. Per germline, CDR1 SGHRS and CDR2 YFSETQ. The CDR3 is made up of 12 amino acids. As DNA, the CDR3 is TGCGCCAGCATGGGAGTTGGTGAAAAACTGTTTTTT. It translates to CASMGVGEKLFF.

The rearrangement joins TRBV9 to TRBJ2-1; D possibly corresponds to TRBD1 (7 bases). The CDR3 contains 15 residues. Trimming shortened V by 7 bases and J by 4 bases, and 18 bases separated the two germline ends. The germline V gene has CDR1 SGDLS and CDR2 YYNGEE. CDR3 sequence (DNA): TGTGCCAGCTCTCAGGGGGGACAGACATACAATGAGCAGTTCTTC. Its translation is CASSQGGQTYNEQFF.

This CDR3 is CASRRVGDNSPLHF. CDR3 DNA: TGTGCCAGCAGACGGGTAGGGGATAATTCACCCCTCCACTTT. V is TRBV25-1 and J is TRBJ1-6, with D possibly being TRBD1 (5 bases). Trimming left V 6 bases short and J 5 bases short, with 11 bases between. The germline V gene encodes CDR1 MGHDK and CDR2 SYGVNS. The CDR3 loop spans 14 amino acids.

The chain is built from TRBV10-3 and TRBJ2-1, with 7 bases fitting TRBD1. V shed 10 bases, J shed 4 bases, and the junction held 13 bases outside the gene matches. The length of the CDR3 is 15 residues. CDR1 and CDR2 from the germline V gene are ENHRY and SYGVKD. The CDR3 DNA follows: TGTGCCACCCTGCCTGGGACAGAGTATTACAATGAGCAGTTCTTC. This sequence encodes CATLPGTEYYNEQFF.

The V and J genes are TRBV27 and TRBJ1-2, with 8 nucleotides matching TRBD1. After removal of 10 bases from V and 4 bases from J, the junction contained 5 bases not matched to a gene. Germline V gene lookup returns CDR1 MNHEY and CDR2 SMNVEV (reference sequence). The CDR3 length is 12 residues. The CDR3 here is CATKTGVYGYTF. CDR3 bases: TGTGCCACAAAGACAGGGGTCTATGGCTACACCTTC.

CDR3 nucleotides: TGTGCCAGCAGTTCACAGGTTACCTATAATTCACCCCTCCACTTT. Protein product: CASSSQVTYNSPLHF. J is TRBJ1-6 and V is TRBV6-6; TRBD1 is a possible D gene (5 bases). V lost 4 bases and J 2 bases, leaving 9 bases between the germline ends. Germline V CDR1 and CDR2: MNHNY, SVGAGI (reference sequence). CDR3 length equals 15 residues.